These 14 T cell receptor beta chains were sequenced from one sample in a study of blood T cell repertoires in COVID-19. Some clones are missing from TCRdb's copy, which holds only in-frame ones; the method was immunoSEQ multiplex PCR. The data show 150,000 to 200,000 clones, around 74% seen once. Sequenced input: peripheral blood. These receptors originate from a man in his sixties or seventies with acute or convalescent COVID-19.

This chain connects TRBV11-2 to TRBJ2-5; 10 bases agree with TRBD2. Germline V lookup: CDR1 SGHAT, CDR2 FQNNGV. V dropped 5 bases and J dropped 5; count of bases not matched to a gene: 11. CDR3 length equals 16 residues. CDR3 sequence reads: CASSPMGLAFPETQYF. CDR3 bases: TGTGCCAGCAGCCCGATGGGACTAGCGTTCCCGGAGACCCAGTACTTC.

The chain recombines TRBV11-3 with TRBJ1-1, with D unclear. Germline V gene sequence: CDR1 SGHNT, CDR2 YENEEA. This CDR3 is built from 12 residues. V was pared by 5 bases and J by 3 bases, with 7 bases between. CDR3 sequence: CASSPQDTEAFF. The CDR3 nucleotides read TGTGCCAGCAGCCCGCAGGACACTGAAGCTTTCTTT.

The V call is TRBV5-4, the J call TRBJ2-5; possible D gene TRBD1, 5 bases. V was shortened by 3 bases and J by 4 bases, with 13 bases between the two germline ends. The CDR3 is 14 residues long. The germline V gene has CDR1 SGHNT and CDR2 YYREEE (reference sequence). This CDR3 is CASSSAGQGETQYF. In DNA form, the CDR3 reads TGTGCCAGCAGCTCCGCCGGTCAGGGAGAGACCCAGTACTTC.

The chain combines TRBV7-8 with TRBJ2-2; 9 nucleotides line up with TRBD2. The CDR3 runs to 14 residues. Germline CDR1 and CDR2: SGHVS and FQNEAQ. After removal of 5 bases from V and 8 bases from J, the junction contained 6 bases not matched to a gene. The CDR3 protein is CASSHGLAFGELFF. The CDR3 DNA sequence: TGTGCCAGCAGCCATGGACTAGCGTTTGGGGAGCTGTTTTTT.

The chain links TRBV28 to TRBJ1-5; 7 bases fit TRBD1. CDR1 and CDR2 from the germline V gene are MDHEN and SYDVKM. With 4 bases clipped from V and 1 base from J, the junction kept 10 bases outside the gene matches. CDR3 length: 17 amino acids. This CDR3 reads CASSSLGDRVSNQPQHF. The CDR3 DNA is TGTGCCAGCAGTTCTTTAGGAGACAGGGTCAGCAATCAGCCCCAGCATTTT. The full variable domain, in which reference TRBV28 and TRBJ1-5 provide the parts outside the CDR3, is DVKVTQSSRYLVKRTGEKVFLECVQDMDHENMFWYRQDPGLGLRLIYFSYDVKMKEKGDIPEGYSVSREKKERFSLILESASTNQTSMYLCASSSLGDRVSNQPQHFGDGTRLSIL.

This rearrangement joins TRBV25-1 to TRBJ2-3, with 7 bases aligning to TRBD1. Germline V lookup: CDR1 MGHDK, CDR2 SYGVNS. J was trimmed by 0 bases and V by 6 bases; bases with no gene match: 6. There are 15 residues in the CDR3. The CDR3 loop is CASSTGTASTDTQYF. The CDR3 DNA reads TGTGCCAGCAGCACCGGGACAGCTAGCACAGATACGCAGTATTTT.

V gene TRBV19 combines with J gene TRBJ2-5; 10 bases are shared with TRBD2. The CDR3 covers 14 residues. CDR1 and CDR2 (germline): LNHDA, SQIVND (reference sequence). The V gene end was trimmed by 5 bases and the J gene end by 3 bases; junction bases not matched to a gene: 3. CDR3 region: CASSPTSGEETQYF. For the CDR3, the DNA is TGTGCCAGTAGTCCCACTAGCGGGGAAGAGACCCAGTACTTC. Full variable domain (rest looked up from reference TRBV19 and TRBJ2-5): DGGITQSPKYLFRKEGQNVTLSCEQNLNHDAMYWYRQDPGQGLRLIYYSQIVNDFQKGDIAEGYSVSREKKESFPLTVTSAQKNPTAFYLCASSPTSGEETQYFGPGTRLLVL.

This clone was counted between two and nine times. This chain connects TRBV5-1 to TRBJ2-1; 12 bases line up with TRBD2. This CDR3 comprises 15 residues. Germline V gene sequence: CDR1 SGHRS, CDR2 YFSETQ. With 0 bases clipped from V and 5 bases from J, the junction kept 0 bases outside the gene matches. For the CDR3, the DNA is TGCGCCAGCAGCTTGGGACTAGCGGGAGACAATGAGCAGTTCTTC. Its translation is CASSLGLAGDNEQFF.

The genes are TRBV7-2 and TRBJ2-2, with 10 positions matching TRBD2. Per germline, CDR1 SGHTA and CDR2 FQGNSA. The CDR3 covers 17 residues. The ends lost 1 base at V and 6 bases at J; junction bases unmatched: 8. Here the CDR3 reads CASSLVGRLAGAGELFF. The CDR3 DNA reads TGTGCCAGCAGCTTAGTTGGGCGTCTAGCGGGGGCCGGGGAGCTGTTTTTT.

This sequence joins TRBV5-1 and TRBJ2-2, with 9 bases lining up with TRBD1. The CDR3 spans 15 residues. The trim removed 4 bases at V and 3 bases at J, leaving 4 bases unmatched. From germline, CDR1 is SGHRS and CDR2 YFSETQ. CDR3 coding DNA: TGCGCCAGCAGCAAAGACAGGGGGGACACCGGGGAGCTGTTTTTT. Residues: CASSKDRGDTGELFF.

The rearrangement uses TRBV5-5 and TRBJ1-2, with TRBD1 matching over 7 bases. This CDR3 has 15 residues. The trim removed 1 base at V and 3 bases at J, leaving 6 bases unmatched. CDR1 and CDR2 (germline): SGHKS, YYEKEE (reference sequence). CDR3 residues: CASSLSPGQHYGYTF. The CDR3 DNA is TGTGCCAGCAGCTTGAGTCCGGGACAGCACTATGGCTACACCTTC.

The rearrangement links TRBV10-3 to TRBJ1-4, with TRBD1 as a possible D gene (5 bases). Germline V gene data show CDR1 as ENHRY and CDR2 as SYGVKD. The CDR3 runs 13 residues. V gave up 3 bases and J gave up 5 bases, with 7 bases separating them. The CDR3 spells CAISDTGNEKLFF. CDR3 DNA sequence: TGTGCCATCAGTGACACAGGAAATGAAAAACTGTTTTTT.

The chain is built from TRBV30 and TRBJ1-3; 7 positions match TRBD1. The CDR3 length is 12 residues. Unmatched junction bases numbered 10, after V lost 6 bases and J lost 11 bases. CDR1 GTSNPN and CDR2 SVGIG come from the germline V gene (reference sequence). CDR3 protein: CACTPQGVPIYF. The CDR3 nucleotides read TGTGCCTGCACGCCTCAGGGGGTCCCCATATATTTT.

V is TRBV6-7 and J is TRBJ2-7; 8 nucleotides line up with TRBD2. TRBV6-7 is identified as an open reading frame with a role that is uncertain. The V segment lost 2 bases and the J segment 4 bases; nucleotides outside the gene matches: 10. This CDR3 has 16 residues. CDR3 coding DNA: TGTGCCAGCAGTTACCTCTTGGGGACTAGTCTTTACGAGCAGTACTTC. This gives the protein CASSYLLGTSLYEQYF.